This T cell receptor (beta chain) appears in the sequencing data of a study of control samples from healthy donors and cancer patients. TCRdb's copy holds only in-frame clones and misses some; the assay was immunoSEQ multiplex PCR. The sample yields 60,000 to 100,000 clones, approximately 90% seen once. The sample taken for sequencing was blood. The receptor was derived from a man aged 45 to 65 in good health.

The CDR3 region has the DNA TGTGCCAGCAGTTACGGGCTGAATGGCGGGGAGCTGTTTTTT. Translation: CASSYGLNGGELFF. The rearrangement joins TRBV6-2 or TRBV6-3 to TRBJ2-2; D remains ambiguous. CDR1 and CDR2 (germline): MNHEY, SVGEGT. The CDR3 is made up of 14 amino acids. Trimming removed 2 bases from V and 7 bases from J, with 11 bases in between.